This TCR beta chain originates from a study of T-cell reconstitution after alpha-beta-depleted transplantation in children. Study outcomes and limitations: Newly made T cells mostly supplied T-cell counts and diversity one year after transplant. Expanded graft clones numbering several hundred reportedly gave rise to alpha-beta T cells about two months after transplant. Recipient T cells and thymic progenitors that survived were the source of the high TCRbeta diversity seen at day 60 in some patients.

Using unique molecular identifiers, the investigators prepared the TCRbeta library. TCRdb re-derived calls from the PCR reads in MiXCR, one entry per CDR3 protein. The sample has about 300,000 distinct CDR3 sequences, about 9.4% seen once. This clonotype was seen repeatedly, ten times or more. Its antigen is unknown. Trimming removed 7 bases at V and 0 bases at J, with 11 bases between. The CDR3 sequence is 14 residues long. Germline values: CDR1 LNHDA, CDR2 SQIVND (reference sequence). Sample: PBMCs, taken before TCRalphabeta/CD19-depleted stem cell transplant. The clonotype comes from a boy younger than two with acute myeloid leukemia, due to receive a stem cell transplant. The chain recombines TRBV19 with TRBJ2-3; tentative D call: TRBD2 (6 bases). The CDR3 DNA sequence: TGTGCCAGTAACCCGGGACTTAGCACAGATACGCAGTATTTT. Translated, it gives CASNPGLSTDTQYF.